Presented here are 13 T cell receptor beta chains from one specimen sequenced in a study of vaccination effects on CD4 cells after COVID-19. Libraries were prepared by immunoSEQ multiplex PCR; TCRdb keeps only in-frame clonotypes and omits some of them. The sample carries under 55,000 clones, more than 70% recorded once. These receptors' antigens are unknown. Antigen-specific CD4+ T cells were first expanded with viral peptide pools by the ViraFEST assay and only then sequenced. Researchers isolated CD4+ T cells once roughly nine days of culture had elapsed. Each vaccine recipient was nucleocapsid antibody negative and had no prior SARS-CoV-2 infection. The sample here was CD4+ T cells from PBMCs cultured with HCoV-OC43 spike peptides, taken before COVID-19 vaccination. Subset noted: HCoV-OC43 spike overlapping peptide pool stimulation. The receptors originated from a human donor who received a COVID-19 vaccine.

This clone was seen more than once but under ten times. The rearrangement links TRBV3-1 (or the pseudogene TRBV3-2) to TRBJ1-2; D may be TRBD1 (5 bases). The CDR3 runs to 14 residues. Germline V gives CDR1 LGHDT, CDR2 YNNKEL (reference sequence). Trimming took off 0 bases at V and 3 bases at J, with 8 bases between the two ends. This CDR3 reads CASSQELTDYGYTF. CDR3 nucleotide sequence: TGTGCCAGCAGCCAAGAATTGACAGACTATGGCTACACCTTC.

This clone has more than one count but fewer than ten. The rearrangement uses TRBV6-4 and TRBJ1-2; 11 bases agree with TRBD1. The V segment lost 5 bases and the J segment 4 bases; nucleotides outside the gene matches: 12. CDR3 length: 17 amino acids. Germline-derived CDR1 and CDR2 are MRHNA and SNTAGT. CDR3 in amino acids: CASSSFRGTGGIYGYTF. As DNA, the CDR3 is TGTGCCAGCAGTTCCTTCAGGGGGACAGGGGGAATCTATGGCTACACCTTC.

The chain is built from TRBV12-5 and TRBJ2-7, with D possibly being TRBD1 (6 bases). Trimming pared 4 bases from V and 0 bases from J, leaving 10 bases between. This CDR3 is built from 14 residues. CDR1 and CDR2 from the germline V gene are LGHNT and FRNRAP. This CDR3 is CASGSGTSSYEQYV. The CDR3 DNA follows: TGTGCTAGTGGTTCCGGGACAAGCTCCTACGAGCAGTACGTC.

A few counts support this clone. J is TRBJ1-6 and V is TRBV7-2; D unresolved. Trimming shortened V by 5 bases and J by 4 bases, and 12 bases separated the two germline ends. The length of the CDR3 is 15 residues. The V gene's germline CDR1 is SGHTA and CDR2 FQGNSA. The CDR3 loop is CASSQIPGYNSPLHF. The CDR3 DNA follows: TGTGCCAGCAGCCAAATCCCGGGATATAATTCACCCCTCCACTTT.

The chain has TRBV28 and TRBJ1-4; D gene uncertain. The CDR3 is made up of 21 amino acids. The germline V gene has CDR1 MDHEN and CDR2 SYDVKM. The ends were cut back, 6 bases at V and 0 bases at J, with 29 bases in the middle. CDR3 DNA: TGTGCCAGCAGCCCCGAGAGGCAGCTCTCTCTAGAAGGTGCAACTAATGAAAAACTGTTTTTT. This gives the protein CASSPERQLSLEGATNEKLFF.

The V call is TRBV30, the J call TRBJ1-2, with D maybe TRBD1 (5 bases). Germline lookup yields CDR1 GTSNPN and CDR2 SVGIG (reference sequence). Trimming stripped 6 bases from V and 4 bases from J, with 18 bases between. The CDR3 is 14 residues long. CDR3 sequence: CACTLGGSGYGYTF. CDR3 coding DNA: TGTGCCTGCACCCTGGGGGGATCGGGCTATGGCTACACCTTC.

J is TRBJ2-7 and V is TRBV3-1 (or the pseudogene TRBV3-2); no clear D gene. Germline V CDR1 and CDR2: LGHDT, YNNKEL (reference sequence). V dropped 0 bases and J dropped 9 bases, with 12 bases sitting between them. The length of the CDR3 is 13 residues. This chain's CDR3 is CASSQELRRWQYV. DNA of the CDR3: TGTGCCAGCAGCCAAGAATTGCGAAGATGGCAGTACGTC.

This clone was detected only a few times. The rearrangement joins TRBV7-2 to TRBJ2-2; 7 bases agree with TRBD2. J was trimmed by 1 base and V by 3 bases; bases with no gene match: 5. Germline V gene data show CDR1 as SGHTA and CDR2 as FQGNSA. The CDR3 consists of 16 residues. The CDR3 loop is CASSFPGLVNTGELFF. CDR3 nucleotide sequence: TGTGCCAGCAGCTTTCCAGGACTAGTGAACACCGGGGAGCTGTTTTTT.

The chain links TRBV7-2 to TRBJ2-5; D is possibly TRBD1 or TRBD2 (6 bases each). The CDR3 has 16 residues. Germline V CDR1 and CDR2: SGHTA, FQGNSA. V was cut by 5 bases and J by 4 bases, with 20 bases left in between. CDR3 residues: CASSGGGQGRVETQYF. As DNA, the CDR3 is TGTGCCAGCAGCGGAGGGGGGCAGGGTCGAGTAGAGACCCAGTACTTC.

The gene calls are TRBV11-3 and TRBJ1-6, with TRBD1 matching over 7 bases. Germline values: CDR1 SGHNT, CDR2 YENEEA. V was clipped by 5 bases and J by 9 bases; unmatched bases: 7. This CDR3 has 14 residues. The CDR3 loop reads CASSLGQAGSPLHF. As DNA, the CDR3 is TGTGCCAGCAGCCTCGGACAGGCTGGTTCACCCCTCCACTTT.

This chain links TRBV5-4 with TRBJ2-3; D is possibly TRBD2 (5 bases). This CDR3 has 16 amino acids. CDR1 is SGHNT, CDR2 YYREEE, per germline (reference sequence). With 3 bases removed from V and 0 bases from J, the gap between germline ends came to 14 bases. This chain's CDR3 is CASSSASRTSTDTQYF. The CDR3, as DNA: TGTGCCAGCAGCTCCGCTAGCAGAACTAGCACAGATACGCAGTATTTT.

This sequence joins TRBV9 and TRBJ1-1; perhaps TRBD1 as D (6 bases). There are 14 residues in the CDR3. Germline V gives CDR1 SGDLS, CDR2 YYNGEE. V shed 4 bases and J shed 4 bases, with 14 bases lying between them. The CDR3 is CASSPAPTGTEAFF. CDR3 coding DNA: TGTGCCAGCAGCCCGGCGCCGACAGGCACTGAAGCTTTCTTT. Using reference TRBV9 and TRBJ1-1 for the parts outside the CDR3, the full variable domain is DSGVTQTPKHLITATGQRVTLRCSPRSGDLSVYWYQQSLDQGLQFLIQYYNGEERAKGNILERFSAQQFPDLHSELNLSSLELGDSALYFCASSPAPTGTEAFFGQGTRLTVV.

The chain is built from TRBV7-3 and TRBJ2-1; 15 bases are shared with TRBD2. The trim removed 1 base at V and 9 bases at J, leaving 7 bases unmatched. This CDR3 region has 17 residues. CDR1 SGHTA and CDR2 FQGTGA come from the germline V gene. CDR3 in amino acids: CASSLNPQGLAGGEQFF. The CDR3 coding sequence is TGTGCCAGCAGCTTAAACCCTCAGGGACTAGCGGGGGGTGAGCAGTTCTTC.